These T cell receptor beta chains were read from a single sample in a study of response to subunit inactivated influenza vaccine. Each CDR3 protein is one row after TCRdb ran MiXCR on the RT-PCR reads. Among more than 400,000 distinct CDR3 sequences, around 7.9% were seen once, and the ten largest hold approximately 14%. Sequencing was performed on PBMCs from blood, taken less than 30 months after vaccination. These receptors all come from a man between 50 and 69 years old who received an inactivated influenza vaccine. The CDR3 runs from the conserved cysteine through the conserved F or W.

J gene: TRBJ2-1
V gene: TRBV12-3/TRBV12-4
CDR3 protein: CASTGEHYNEQFF

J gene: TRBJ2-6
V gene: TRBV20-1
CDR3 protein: CSAQSGGLRGANVLTF

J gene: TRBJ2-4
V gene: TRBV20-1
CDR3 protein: CSARGQEFLSDKNIQYF

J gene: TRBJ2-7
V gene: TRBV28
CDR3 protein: CASSRRQVYEQYF

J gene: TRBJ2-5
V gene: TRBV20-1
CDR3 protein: CSATGTSVLETQYF

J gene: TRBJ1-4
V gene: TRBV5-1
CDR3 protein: CASSLSGPNEKLFF

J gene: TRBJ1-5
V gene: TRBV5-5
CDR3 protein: CASSSGTAGLPQHF

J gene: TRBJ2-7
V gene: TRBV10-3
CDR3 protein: CAARGTSGYEQYF

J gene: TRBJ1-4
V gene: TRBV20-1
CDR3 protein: CSASFLSEKLFF

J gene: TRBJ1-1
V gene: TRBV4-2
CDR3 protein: CASSQGVGLNTEAFF

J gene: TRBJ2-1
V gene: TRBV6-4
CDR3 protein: CASSDLGGGGNEQFF

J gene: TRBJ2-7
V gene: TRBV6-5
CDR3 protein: CASSSLRVNSYEQYF

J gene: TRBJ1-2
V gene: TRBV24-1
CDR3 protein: CATSDFTAKEGVGYTF

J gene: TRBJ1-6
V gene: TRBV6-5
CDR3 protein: CASSYSKNSPLHF

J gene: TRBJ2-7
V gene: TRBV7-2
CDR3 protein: CASSLVTSGNEQYF

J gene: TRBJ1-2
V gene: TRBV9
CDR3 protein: CASSGPGDGYNYGYTF

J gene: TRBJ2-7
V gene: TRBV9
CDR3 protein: CASSVGMGIRHEQYF

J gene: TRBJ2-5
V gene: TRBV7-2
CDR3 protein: CASSLIPGRQETQYF